The 10 T cell receptor beta chains presented below share a single source sample, sequenced in a study of T-cell reconstitution after alpha-beta-depleted transplantation in children. The authors prepared the TCRbeta library with unique molecular identifiers. TCRdb re-called the PCR reads through MiXCR, storing one row per CDR3 protein. Here the sample spans around 210,000 distinct CDR3 sequences, about 7% being singletons. This specimen consisted of PBMCs, obtained before TCRalphabeta/CD19-depleted stem cell transplant. These receptors were obtained from a boy aged 2 to 9 with acute lymphoblastic leukemia, due to receive a stem cell transplant.

The chain couples TRBV4-3 to TRBJ2-2; D is uncertain. Per germline, CDR1 LGHNA and CDR2 YSLEER. The V end was cut by 1 base, the J end by 6 bases, with 15 bases between. CDR3 length: 16 amino acids. CDR3 bases: TGCGCCAGCAGCCAAGTTGCTCTAGTCGAAGCCGGGGAGCTGTTTTTT. It is translated as CASSQVALVEAGELFF.

This clonotype was observed a few times. This rearrangement joins TRBV12-3 or TRBV12-4 to TRBJ1-2; D possibly corresponds to TRBD1 (6 bases). The length of the CDR3 is 15 residues. The ends were cut back, 5 bases at V and 4 bases at J, with 17 bases in the middle. CDR3 in DNA: TGTGCCAGCAGTCCCTCTCGGGGGCCTGGCTATGGCTACACCTTC. It yields the protein CASSPSRGPGYGYTF.

This sequence joins TRBV29-1 and TRBJ2-2; no firm D call. The germline V gene has CDR1 SQVTM and CDR2 ANQGSEA. The ends were cut back, 4 bases at V and 7 bases at J, with 16 bases in the middle. The CDR3 is 14 amino acids. The CDR3 is CSVAPPGVGGELFF. In nucleotides, the CDR3 is TGCAGCGTTGCGCCACCAGGAGTGGGCGGGGAGCTGTTTTTT.

This clonotype was picked up many times. This chain connects TRBV9 to TRBJ2-1; 8 bases are shared with TRBD2. Germline CDR1 and CDR2: SGDLS and YYNGEE. This CDR3 spans 16 amino acids. The V and J ends lost 0 bases and 1 base, in that order; junction bases with no gene match: 3. The CDR3 DNA follows: TGTGCCAGCAGCGTAGACGGGGGGGTTTCCTACAATGAGCAGTTCTTC. This encodes CASSVDGGVSYNEQFF.

This clonotype occurred many times. The V and J genes are TRBV27 and TRBJ2-7; D is possibly TRBD1 (6 bases). The germline V gene has CDR1 MNHEY and CDR2 SMNVEV (reference sequence). The CDR3 sequence is 13 residues long. V was shortened by 3 bases and J by 6 bases, with 12 bases between the two germline ends. CDR3 nucleotides: TGTGCCAGCAGTTTGGGACATGCCCTCGAGCAGTACTTC. Protein product: CASSLGHALEQYF.

At least ten counts were recorded for this clonotype. The chain employs TRBV12-3 or TRBV12-4 and TRBJ2-7, with 13 positions matching TRBD2. The ends lost 4 bases at V and 6 bases at J; junction bases unmatched: 6. The CDR3 spans 15 residues. DNA of the CDR3: TGTGCCAGCAGTTCCCCGACTAGCGGGGGGCGCGAGCAGTACTTC. This translates into CASSSPTSGGREQYF.

There are many counts of this clonotype. The rearrangement joins TRBV7-9 to TRBJ2-7, with D perhaps TRBD1 (6 bases). In germline, CDR1 is SEHNR, CDR2 FQNEAQ (reference sequence). The CDR3 spans 13 residues. Trimming removed 8 bases from V and 0 bases from J, with 11 bases in between. In DNA form, the CDR3 reads TGTGCCAGCGACAGGATTACCTCCTACGAGCAGTACTTC. Its translation is CASDRITSYEQYF.

This clonotype was seen at least ten times. V and J are TRBV5-6 and TRBJ2-5; D remains ambiguous. Germline V gives CDR1 SGHDT, CDR2 YYEEEE. The CDR3 has 15 residues. V was cut by 4 bases and J by 3 bases, with 16 bases left in between. CDR3 amino acids: CASSRLTLSEETQYF. The CDR3 DNA follows: TGTGCCAGCAGCCGACTGACACTTTCAGAAGAGACCCAGTACTTC.

This clonotype was recorded a few times. The chain couples TRBV12-3 or TRBV12-4 to TRBJ2-2; D is uncertain. The CDR3 extends over 15 amino acids. V was cut by 9 bases and J by 0 bases, with 14 bases left in between. The CDR3 DNA reads as TGTGCCAGTTGCATTCCGTCACCGAACACCGGGGAGCTGTTTTTT. It translates to CASCIPSPNTGELFF.

This clonotype was found many times. The V and J genes are TRBV5-1 and TRBJ2-3; D is unresolved. This CDR3 comprises 14 residues. V was shortened by 2 bases and J by 5 bases, with 12 bases between the two germline ends. CDR1 SGHRS and CDR2 YFSETQ come from the germline V gene. The CDR3 protein is CASSFGSSLDTQYF. As DNA, the CDR3 is TGCGCCAGCAGCTTTGGAAGCAGTCTAGATACGCAGTATTTT.